The T cell receptor (beta chain) described here comes from a study of beta chain features in type 1 diabetes. Study findings and constraints: A greater similarity of naive, central memory and Treg TCRB repertoires was seen among patients than among healthy donors. The study left unresolved whether HLA type influences TCRB rearrangement. TCRB CDR3s from Type 1 diabetes patients were moderately but significantly shorter in all four CD4+ subsets.

TCRB transcripts that were expressed got sequenced, as all of the isolated RNA had been reverse transcribed. The repertoire was sequenced with immunoSEQ multiplex PCR; TCRdb's copy has only in-frame clones and lacks some. The repertoire consists of under 400,000 clones, with approximately 12% occurring once and the leading ten covering around 0.02%. This clone was seen a handful of times. Its antigen is still unknown. The CDR3 contains 16 residues. The germline V gene has CDR1 SGHRS and CDR2 YFSETQ. Trimming removed 4 bases from V and 6 bases from J; junction bases left unmatched: 15. The specimen was naive CD4+ T cells from blood. The chain is built from TRBV5-1 and TRBJ1-1; 7 nucleotides match TRBD1. This TCR was sampled from a man aged 18-30 years in good health. The CDR3 DNA follows: TGCGCCAGCAGCCAAAAAACAGTAAATGGGACAGCTGAAGCTTTCTTT. As protein: CASSQKTVNGTAEAFF.